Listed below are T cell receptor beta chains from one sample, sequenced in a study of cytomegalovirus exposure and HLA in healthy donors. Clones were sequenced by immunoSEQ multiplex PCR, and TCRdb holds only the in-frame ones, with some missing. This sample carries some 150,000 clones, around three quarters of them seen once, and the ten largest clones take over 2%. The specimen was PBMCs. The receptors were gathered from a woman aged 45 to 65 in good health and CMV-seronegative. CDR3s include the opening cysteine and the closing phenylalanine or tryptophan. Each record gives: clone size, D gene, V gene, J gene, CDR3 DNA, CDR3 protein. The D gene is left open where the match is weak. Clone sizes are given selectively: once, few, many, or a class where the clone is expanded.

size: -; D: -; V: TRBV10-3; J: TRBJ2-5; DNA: TGTGCCATCAGTGGGGCAGCCGGAGGAGAGACCCAGTACTTC; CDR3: CAISGAAGGETQYF
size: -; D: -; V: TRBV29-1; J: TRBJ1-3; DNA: TGCAGCGTTGTTCCTGGGGCCTCTGGAAACACCATATATTTT; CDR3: CSVVPGASGNTIYF
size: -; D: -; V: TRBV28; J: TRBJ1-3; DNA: TGTGCCACCTCCCGGGTCGGAAAGACCATATATTTT; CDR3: CATSRVGKTIYF
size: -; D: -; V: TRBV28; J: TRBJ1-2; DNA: TGTGCCAGCACGGCGGAAGCTAACTATGGCTACACCTTC; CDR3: CASTAEANYGYTF
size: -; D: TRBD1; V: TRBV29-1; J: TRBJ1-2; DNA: TGCAGCGTCCCGGGGACAGGGGGCAGCTATGGCTACACCTTC; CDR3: CSVPGTGGSYGYTF
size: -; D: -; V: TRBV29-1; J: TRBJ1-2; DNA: TGCAGCGTGATAACAGGGTTCGATGGCTACACCTTC; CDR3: CSVITGFDGYTF
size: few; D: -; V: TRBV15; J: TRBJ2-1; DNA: TGTGCCACCAGCCGAAAGACTGATTACAATGAGCAGTTCTTC; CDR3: CATSRKTDYNEQFF
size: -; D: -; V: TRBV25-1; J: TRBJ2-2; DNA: TGTGCCAGCAGTGACCGTGCGGGGGAGCTGTTTTTT; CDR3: CASSDRAGELFF
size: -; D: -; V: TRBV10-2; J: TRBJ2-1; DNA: TGCGCCAGCAGTGAGTCCCCACAGTACTCCTACAATGAGCAGTTCTTC; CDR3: CASSESPQYSYNEQFF
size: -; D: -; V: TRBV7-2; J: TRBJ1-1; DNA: TGTGCCAGCAGCTTAGTTTTAACAGGGAACACTGAAGCTTTCTTT; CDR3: CASSLVLTGNTEAFF
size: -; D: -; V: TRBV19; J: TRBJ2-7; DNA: TGTGCCAGTAGTATAGCCGCAGGGATTAACTACGAGCAGTACTTC; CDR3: CASSIAAGINYEQYF
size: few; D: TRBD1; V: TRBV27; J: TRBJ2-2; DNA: TGTGCCAGCTGGACAGGGTTGGTCGCCGGGGAGCTGTTTTTT; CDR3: CASWTGLVAGELFF
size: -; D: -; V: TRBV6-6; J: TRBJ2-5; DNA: TGTGCCAGCAGTTACGCGGCGGAGGAGCAGTACTTC; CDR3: CASSYAAEEQYF
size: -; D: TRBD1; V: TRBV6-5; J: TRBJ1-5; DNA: TGTGCCAGCAGCCCGGACAGGGGCAATCAGCCCCAGCATTTT; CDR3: CASSPDRGNQPQHF
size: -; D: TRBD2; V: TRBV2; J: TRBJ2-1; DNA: TGTGCCAGCAGCGCCCTAGCGGGGGGTTCCTACAATGAGCAGTTCTTC; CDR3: CASSALAGGSYNEQFF
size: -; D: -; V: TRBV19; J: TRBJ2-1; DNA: TGTGCCAGTAGTATAATTAGCCACAATGAGCAGTTCTTC; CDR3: CASSIISHNEQFF
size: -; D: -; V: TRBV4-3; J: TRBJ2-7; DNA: TGCGCCAGCAGCCAAGAGGTGGGCCAGGCCCCCTACGAGCAGTACTTC; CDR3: CASSQEVGQAPYEQYF
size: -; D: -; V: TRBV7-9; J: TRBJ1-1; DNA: TGTGCCAGCAGTATGCTGGGGCCGGAACTAGCTTTCTTT; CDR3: CASSMLGPELAFF
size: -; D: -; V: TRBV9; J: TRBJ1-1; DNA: TGTGCCAGCAGCGTGGGAGCTCAGAACACTGAAGCTTTCTTT; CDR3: CASSVGAQNTEAFF
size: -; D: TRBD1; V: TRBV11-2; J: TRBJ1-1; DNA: TGTGCCAGCAGTTACCCACGGGACAGGGGCAGTGATAGCACTGAAGCTTTCTTT; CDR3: CASSYPRDRGSDSTEAFF
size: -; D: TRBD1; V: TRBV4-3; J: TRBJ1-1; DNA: TGCGCCAGCAGCCAAGTGACAGGGGGCAACACTGAAGCTTTCTTT; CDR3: CASSQVTGGNTEAFF
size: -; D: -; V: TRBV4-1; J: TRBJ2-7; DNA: TGCGCCAGCAGCCAAGACGAGGCTGTGGCTAGGGAGCAGTACTTC; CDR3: CASSQDEAVAREQYF